The present T cell receptor (beta chain) was sequenced within a study of tumor and adjacent non-tumor tissue in lung cancer. Study-level background: Aged about 30 to 76 years, patients included 10 men and 4 to 6 women with stage I to III disease.

On this clonotype itself: Its antigen is undetermined. Mismatch with germline at one junction end may stem from a read error.

Three rounds of nested PCR, following a modified ARM-PCR protocol, produced the TCRbeta library. A single record per CDR3 protein comes from TCRdb applying MiXCR to the multiplex PCR reads. The sample carries approximately 100,000 distinct CDR3 sequences, roughly 73% recorded once. Notes on the study in general: Significantly higher TCR diversity was found in tumor than normal lung.

Germline loops: CDR1 DFQATT, CDR2 SNEGSKA (reference sequence). This CDR3 has 14 amino acids. This sample's RNA came from whole unsorted tissue. The sample was lung tumor tissue. The chain carries TRBV20-1 and TRBJ2-7; 11 bases line up with TRBD2. This receptor was taken from a woman aged 55 to 70 with non-small cell lung cancer. CDR3 nucleotide sequence: TGCAGTGCTATGCTAGCGGGGGGCCTGGGTGAGCAGAATTTC. Residues: CSAMLAGGLGEQNF.